This T cell receptor beta chain is drawn from a study of T cells in Graves' hyperthyroidism and ophthalmopathy. Researchers defined stable Graves' hyperthyroidism as no ophthalmopathy progression within 18 months. The authors obtained PBMCs from about 9.5 ml of fresh peripheral blood. V lost 3 bases and J 6 bases, leaving 25 bases between the germline ends. The CDR3 spans 18 residues. Germline lookup yields CDR1 MDHEN and CDR2 SYDVKM. RNA transcripts provided the source from which TCR beta CDR3 regions were amplified. The study used the HTBI primer set for a first-round RT-PCR of the TCR CDR3. One entry per CDR3 protein results from TCRdb running MiXCR on the multiplex PCR reads. Here the sample spans a few hundred thousand distinct CDR3 sequences, approximately 14% being singletons. This clonotype was counted at least ten times. Its target is not known. Study-wide results and limits: Onset of ophthalmopathy came a median approximately 6.5 months after the model predicted it.

The V gene is TRBV28, the J gene TRBJ2-3; perhaps D is TRBD1 or TRBD2 (5 bases each). The sequence came from a woman in her twenties or thirties with Graves' hyperthyroidism. The sample consisted of blood. The CDR3 DNA reads TGTGCCAGCAGTTTCCCACTCGGGACGCCTAGAGTTGGGGATACGCAGTATTTT. This translates into CASSFPLGTPRVGDTQYF.